This is a list of T cell receptor beta chains from one sample in a study of blood T cell repertoires in COVID-19. The method was immunoSEQ multiplex PCR; TCRdb's version includes in-frame clones alone and lacks a portion of them. Of 70,000 to 85,000 clones listed, 80% to 90% are singletons. Sequences were obtained from peripheral blood. Every receptor here comes from a man older than 75 with active or convalescent COVID-19. Both conserved end residues are trimmed from each CDR3. For some rows the clone size is stated as once, few or many, or as a class when expanded; others skip it.

v_call clone_size cdr3_aa
TRBV11-3 - ASSTSRADTQY
TRBV2 - ASSELTQTGVLF
TRBV18 - ASSPNKDGGDYGYT
TRBV18 - ASSKQGALNDGYT
TRBV27 - ASSLVGTENSPLH
TRBV9 - ASSEGVSGNTIY
TRBV7-9 - ASSSTTSGGFTQY
TRBV7-8 - ASSLSRQVNYGYT
TRBV2 once ASSERQLYGYT
TRBV5-1 - ASSGGYTGYNEQF
TRBV18 - ASSQTQGSGGNQPQH
TRBV5-1 - ASSPGGSNEQF
TRBV27 - ASSLRTNPGQGAYNEQF
TRBV5-1 - ASTKPGQGAQAF
TRBV7-2 - ASSSTFGLAGGDTDTQY
TRBV21-1 - ASSKVAGDVCETQY
TRBV4-2 once ASSQLGGGYNEQF
TRBV28 - ASSPNRGQETQY
TRBV30 once AWSVGLAGAETQY
TRBV30 - AWSVQLNEKLF
TRBV28 - ASSGDRPYEQY
TRBV5-1 - ASSLAGRTRANYGYT
TRBV4-3 few ASSQVRLAGANEQF
TRBV7-2 once ASSKVGGQGEKLF
TRBV7-2 - ASSLGLAEVYEQY
TRBV12-3/TRBV12-4 - ASGPPMNTEAF
TRBV7-9 - ASSLGQSYGYT
TRBV19 - ASSMGVANEKLF
TRBV28 - ASRLEGTLDEQY
TRBV19 - ASSIDRSGKLF
TRBV2 - ASSDGDRGRTKQF
TRBV14 few ASSQEPGGTEAF
TRBV30 - AWNLGLAGVSHEQY